This T cell receptor beta chain was documented in a study of T cell responses to AZD1222 COVID-19 vaccine. TCRdb keeps only in-frame clones here, not all; method: immunoSEQ multiplex PCR. Of approximately 60,000 clones listed, 86% are singletons. The CDR3 is made up of 17 amino acids. With 2 bases clipped from V and 3 bases from J, the junction kept 7 bases outside the gene matches. Germline V lookup: CDR1 SGHTA, CDR2 FQGTGA. The TCR originated in an adult in good health. Source: peripheral blood, taken on day 0 of AZD1222 vaccination. The V and J genes are TRBV7-3 and TRBJ2-6; TRBD1 matches 7 bases. CDR3 sequence reads: CASSLRQGISGANVLTF. CDR3 DNA sequence: TGTGCCAGCAGCTTACGACAGGGAATTAGTGGGGCCAACGTCCTGACTTTC.